This paragraph reports one T cell receptor (beta chain). This clone was counted a single time. It has no known antigen specificity. It has no much larger one-base neighbor in the sample; base qualities were not kept. These data come from a study of shared clonotypes between healthy human individuals (dated by TCRdb to the early 2020s). Context from the whole study: The cohort included three men and two women between 18 and 49 years of age. For each donor, three plates each were used for CD4 naive and CD4 memory, two plates were used for CD8 naive, and one plate was used for CD8 memory. Blood TCR repertoires of a handful of healthy adults were deeply sequenced to estimate repertoire size and the extent of clonotype sharing between individuals. To increase sequencing depth and limit assay-specific biases, TCR repertoire library preparation and sequencing were carried out by different laboratories using diverse techniques. Per donor, leukapheresis produced somewhere between about 0.8 and 9.5 billion PBMCs.

General findings and caveats noted by the study authors: About 4.5% of naive CD4, 3.5% of naive CD8, roughly 2.4% of memory CD4, and less than 0.45% of memory CD8 clonotypes were shared across a few donors. Only blood was sampled, and tissue TCR repertoires likely differ from those in blood. Based on pairwise subsampling, the degree of clonotype sharing among donors was expected to be affected by sequencing depth. Naive subsets generally had larger estimated clonotype richness than memory subsets. The genetic and exposure-history diversity represented was limited by the small number of donors. Incomplete sequencing was indicated by rarefaction of sorted-subset datasets, despite the large sequencing depth. Clonotypes shared by all four sorted-subset donors showed higher generation probabilities than non-shared clonotypes.

Healthy HIV-negative adults with no recently reported acute infections or vaccinations were included as donors. Every donor was a Caucasian adult residing in Nashville, Tennessee, USA. CD4+ T cells were enriched by magnetic negative selection; naive cells were then positively selected on CD45RA, and the negative fraction formed the memory subset. Blood was collected by leukapheresis, and PBMCs were isolated by Ficoll-Histopaque density gradient centrifugation and then cryopreserved in liquid nitrogen vapor phase. Analytical flow cytometry was used to check the purity and quantity of every magnetically sorted T cell population. Genomic DNA was isolated from each sorted fraction and quantified by UV absorbance on a Nanodrop 2000c. Using the deep immunoSEQ assay, TCR CDR3 regions were amplified from genomic DNA by multiplex PCR. Extracted genomic DNA from each cell subset was distributed evenly across all wells of several immunoSEQ 96-well plates, and each plate was treated as a replicate. For sorted subsets, about 200 ng genomic DNA, equal to tens of thousands of T cell genomes, was loaded into each replicate PCR. Purified libraries were quantified with a Qubit 3.0 fluorometer, sized on a Bioanalyzer 2100, and re-quantified with the KAPA Library Quantification kit. Each immunoSEQ 96-well plate was sequenced on its own single-read 150-cycle Illumina NextSeq 550 flow cell. As for the original processing: The immunoSEQ output contained only junctional sequences without quality scores, so filtering could not match that applied to full-length reads. Sequences were annotated with PyIR, a Python wrapper for IgBLAST v1.9, using IMGT germline references to assign V/J genes and CDR3. Reads were filtered out if the reads had weak V/J assignments (E-value above 1e-6), no CDR3, stop codons, out-of-frame junctions, or ambiguous translated residues. V3J clonotypes were defined as sequences sharing the same inferred V gene, J gene, and CDR3 amino acid sequence. The percentage overlap between two repertoires was calculated by dividing the number of shared unique clonotypes by the size of the smaller repertoire. Richness of each repertoire was evaluated using RTK rarefaction, the Chao1 estimator, and Recon v2.1 estimates of unobserved clonotypes. Generation probabilities were computed with OLGA for all TCRbeta clonotypes obtained by the gDNA method from a few donors. The source is immuneACCESS, and TCRdb retained only in-frame sequences with V and J called. Part of the clones is not carried over; for the studies checked, unresolved V genes explain less than half of this, and the remainder is unexplained. Clone size and the V and J calls come from that table; the DNA yielded D and trimming. The table for this sample lists about 680,000 clones; approximately 73% of them were counted only once. Clones ranked in the top ten supply around 1.7% of the sample.

This receptor was identified in a woman aged 25 to 39 in good health. Input material: memory CD4+ T cells sorted from blood. This specimen's cell subset or site label, interpreted: CD45RA-negative fraction.

This receptor has the CDR3 CAISQGISSPLHF. The nucleotide sequence is given as TGTGCCATCAGTCAGGGGATCTCTTCACCCCTCCACTTT. This sequence uses TRBV10-3 and TRBJ1-6, with a weak D call of TRBD1 (6 bases match). V loses 5 bases, J loses 9 bases, and the germline ends lie 11 bases apart. The CDR3, from cysteine to phenylalanine, totals 13 residues. Only the CDR3 region is kept as DNA, spanning 39 bases read in frame from base 1. From the germline V gene, CDR1 is ENHRY and CDR2 is SYGVKD.